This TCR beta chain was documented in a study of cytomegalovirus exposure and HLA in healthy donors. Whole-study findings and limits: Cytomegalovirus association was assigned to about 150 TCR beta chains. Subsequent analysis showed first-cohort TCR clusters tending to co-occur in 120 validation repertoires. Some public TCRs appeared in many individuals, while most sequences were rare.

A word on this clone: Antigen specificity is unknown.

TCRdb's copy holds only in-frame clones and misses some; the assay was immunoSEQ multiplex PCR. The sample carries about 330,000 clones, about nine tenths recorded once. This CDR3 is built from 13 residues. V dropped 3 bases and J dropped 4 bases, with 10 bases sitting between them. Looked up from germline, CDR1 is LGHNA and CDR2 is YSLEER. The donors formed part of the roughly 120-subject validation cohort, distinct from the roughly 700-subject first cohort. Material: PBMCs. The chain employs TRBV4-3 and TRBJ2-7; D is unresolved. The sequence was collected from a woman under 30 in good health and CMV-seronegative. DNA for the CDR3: TGCGCCAGCAGCCAGTGGGCCAATTACGAGCAGTACTTC. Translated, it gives CASSQWANYEQYF.